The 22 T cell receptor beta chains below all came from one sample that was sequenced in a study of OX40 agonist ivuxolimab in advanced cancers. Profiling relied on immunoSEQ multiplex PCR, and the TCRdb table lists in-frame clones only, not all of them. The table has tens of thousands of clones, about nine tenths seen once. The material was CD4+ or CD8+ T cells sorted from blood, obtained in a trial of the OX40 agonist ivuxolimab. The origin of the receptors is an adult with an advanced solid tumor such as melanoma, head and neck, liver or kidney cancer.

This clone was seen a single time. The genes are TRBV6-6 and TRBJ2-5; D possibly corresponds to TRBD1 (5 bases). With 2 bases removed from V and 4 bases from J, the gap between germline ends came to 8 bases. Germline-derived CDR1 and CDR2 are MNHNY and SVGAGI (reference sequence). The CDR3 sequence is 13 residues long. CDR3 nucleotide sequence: TGTGCCAGCAGTTACGACAGTCTAGAGACCCAGTACTTC. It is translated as CASSYDSLETQYF.

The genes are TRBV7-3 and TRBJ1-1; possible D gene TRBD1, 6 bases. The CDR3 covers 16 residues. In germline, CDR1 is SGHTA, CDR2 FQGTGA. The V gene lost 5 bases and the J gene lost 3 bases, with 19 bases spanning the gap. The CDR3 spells CASSPLGGGLDTEAFF. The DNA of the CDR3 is TGTGCCAGCAGCCCTCTTGGGGGGGGCTTGGACACTGAAGCTTTCTTT. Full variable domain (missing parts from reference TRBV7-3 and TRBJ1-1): GAGVSQTPSNKVTEKGKYVELRCDPISGHTALYWYRQSLGQGPEFLIYFQGTGAADDSGLPNDRFFAVRPEGSVSTLKIQRTERGDSAVYLCASSPLGGGLDTEAFFGQGTRLTVV.

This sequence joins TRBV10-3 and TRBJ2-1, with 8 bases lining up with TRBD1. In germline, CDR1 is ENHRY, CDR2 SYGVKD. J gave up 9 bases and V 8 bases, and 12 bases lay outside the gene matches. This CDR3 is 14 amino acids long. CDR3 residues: CAIWLGGTGGEQFF. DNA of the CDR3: TGTGCCATCTGGTTAGGTGGAACAGGGGGTGAGCAGTTCTTC.

The CDR3 coding sequence is TGTGCCAGCAGCAGCTCTAGCGGGAGGGCCTCAGATACGCAGTATTTT. As protein: CASSSSSGRASDTQYF. The chain recombines TRBV7-3 with TRBJ2-3, with 12 bases matching TRBD2. CDR3 length: 16 amino acids. Germline V gives CDR1 SGHTA, CDR2 FQGTGA. V lost 5 bases and J lost 4; bases outside the gene matches: 7.

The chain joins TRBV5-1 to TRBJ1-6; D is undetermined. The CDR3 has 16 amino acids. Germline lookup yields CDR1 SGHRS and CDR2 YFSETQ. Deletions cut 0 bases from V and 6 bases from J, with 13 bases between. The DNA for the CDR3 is TGCGCCAGCAGCTTGGCCGCGGCGGCCGGTAATTCACCCCTCCACTTT. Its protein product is CASSLAAAAGNSPLHF.

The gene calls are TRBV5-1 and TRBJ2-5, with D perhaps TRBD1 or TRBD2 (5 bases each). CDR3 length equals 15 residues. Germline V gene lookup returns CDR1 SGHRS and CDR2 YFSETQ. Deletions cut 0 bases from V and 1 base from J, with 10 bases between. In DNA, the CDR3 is TGCGCCAGCAGCTTGGCCCGGGGCATCCAAGAGACCCAGTACTTC. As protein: CASSLARGIQETQYF. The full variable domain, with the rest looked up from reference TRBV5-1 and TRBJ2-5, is KAGVTQTPRYLIKTRGQQVTLSCSPISGHRSVSWYQQTPGQGLQFLFEYFSETQRNKGNFPGRFSGRQFSNSRSEMNVSTLELGDSALYLCASSLARGIQETQYFGPGTRLLVL.

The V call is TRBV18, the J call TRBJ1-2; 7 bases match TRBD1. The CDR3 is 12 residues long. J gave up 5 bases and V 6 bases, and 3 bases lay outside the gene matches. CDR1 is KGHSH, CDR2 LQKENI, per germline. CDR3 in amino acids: CASSGTEYGYTF. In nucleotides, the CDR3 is TGTGCCAGCTCTGGGACAGAGTATGGCTACACCTTC.

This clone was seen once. The CDR3: CASSESGQNTEAFF. In DNA form, the CDR3 reads TGCGCCAGCAGTGAGTCGGGACAGAACACTGAAGCTTTCTTT. The chain is built from TRBV10-1 and TRBJ1-1; tentative D call: TRBD1 (6 bases). Looked up from germline, CDR1 is WNHNN and CDR2 is SYGVQD (reference sequence). The CDR3 extends over 14 amino acids. Trimming pared 0 bases from V and 1 base from J, leaving 6 bases between.

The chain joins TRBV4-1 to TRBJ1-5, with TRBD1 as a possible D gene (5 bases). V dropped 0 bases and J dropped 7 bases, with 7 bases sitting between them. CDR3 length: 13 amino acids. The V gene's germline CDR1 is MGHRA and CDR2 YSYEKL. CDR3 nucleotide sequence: TGCGCCAGCAGCCAAGAAGGACACCAGCCCCAGCATTTT. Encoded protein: CASSQEGHQPQHF.

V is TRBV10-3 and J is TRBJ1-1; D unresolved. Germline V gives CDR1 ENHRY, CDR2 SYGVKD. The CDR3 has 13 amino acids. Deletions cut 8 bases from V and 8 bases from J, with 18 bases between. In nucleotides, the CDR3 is TGTGCCATCGCGGAGATTTTGAGCATGGAAGCTTTCTTT. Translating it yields CAIAEILSMEAFF.

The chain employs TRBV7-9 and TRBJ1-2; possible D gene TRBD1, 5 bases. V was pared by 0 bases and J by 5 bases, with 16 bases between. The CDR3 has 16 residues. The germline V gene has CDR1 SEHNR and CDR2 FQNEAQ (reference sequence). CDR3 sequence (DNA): TGTGCCAGCAGCTTAGCGAGACGGGCCGGGGGGTATGGCTACACCTTC. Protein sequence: CASSLARRAGGYGYTF. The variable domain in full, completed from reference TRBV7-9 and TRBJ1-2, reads DTGVSQNPRHKITKRGQNVTFRCDPISEHNRLYWYRQTLGQGPEFLTYFQNEAQLEKSRLLSDRFSAERPKGSFSTLEIQRTEQGDSAMYLCASSLARRAGGYGYTFGSGTRLTVV.

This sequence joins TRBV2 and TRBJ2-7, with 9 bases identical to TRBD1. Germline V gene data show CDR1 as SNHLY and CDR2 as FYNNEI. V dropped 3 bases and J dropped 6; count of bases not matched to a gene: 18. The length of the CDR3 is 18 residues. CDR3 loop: CASSERNRGRARPGEQYF. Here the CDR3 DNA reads TGTGCCAGCAGTGAGAGAAACAGGGGGCGCGCTAGGCCCGGCGAGCAGTACTTC.

The CDR3 is CASSLSGQGREQFF. CDR3 nucleotide sequence: TGTGCCAGCAGCTTAAGCGGACAGGGGAGGGAGCAGTTCTTC. This rearrangement joins TRBV7-3 to TRBJ2-1; 9 positions agree with TRBD1. CDR1 is SGHTA and CDR2 is FQGTGA in the germline V gene. J lost 10 bases, V lost 1 base, and 5 bases had no gene match. This CDR3 has 14 amino acids.

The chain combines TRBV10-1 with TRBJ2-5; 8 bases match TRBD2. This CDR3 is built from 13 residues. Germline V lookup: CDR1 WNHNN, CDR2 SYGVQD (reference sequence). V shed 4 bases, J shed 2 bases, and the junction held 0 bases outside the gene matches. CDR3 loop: CASSASGQETQYF. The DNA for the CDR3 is TGCGCCAGCAGTGCTAGCGGGCAAGAGACCCAGTACTTC.

The CDR3 nucleotides read TGTGCCAGCAGCTTAGAGGGGGGTAGAGATACGCAGTATTTT. Amino acid sequence: CASSLEGGRDTQYF. The chain is built from TRBV7-6 and TRBJ2-3; D is tentatively TRBD1 or TRBD2 (6 bases each). This CDR3 region has 14 residues. Germline V lookup: CDR1 SGHVS, CDR2 FNYEAQ. Trimming removed 1 base from V and 5 bases from J, with 10 bases in between.

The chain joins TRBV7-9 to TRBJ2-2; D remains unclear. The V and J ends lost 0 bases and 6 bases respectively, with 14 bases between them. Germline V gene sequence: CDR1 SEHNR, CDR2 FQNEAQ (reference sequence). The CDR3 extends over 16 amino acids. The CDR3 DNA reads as TGTGCCAGCAGCTTAGCGCTTTCGGTACGAGCCGGGGAGCTGTTTTTT. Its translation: CASSLALSVRAGELFF.

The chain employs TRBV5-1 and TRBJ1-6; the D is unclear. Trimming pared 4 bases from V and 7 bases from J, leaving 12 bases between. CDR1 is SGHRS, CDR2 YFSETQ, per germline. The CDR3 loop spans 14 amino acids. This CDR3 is CASSALGPNSPLHF. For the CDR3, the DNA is TGCGCCAGCAGCGCATTGGGTCCGAATTCACCCCTCCACTTT.

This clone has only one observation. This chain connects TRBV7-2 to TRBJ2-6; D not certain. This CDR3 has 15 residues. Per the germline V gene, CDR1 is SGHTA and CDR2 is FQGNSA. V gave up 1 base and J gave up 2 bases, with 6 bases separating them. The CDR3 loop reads CASSLGGPGANVLTF. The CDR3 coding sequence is TGTGCCAGCAGCTTAGGGGGTCCTGGGGCCAACGTCCTGACTTTC.

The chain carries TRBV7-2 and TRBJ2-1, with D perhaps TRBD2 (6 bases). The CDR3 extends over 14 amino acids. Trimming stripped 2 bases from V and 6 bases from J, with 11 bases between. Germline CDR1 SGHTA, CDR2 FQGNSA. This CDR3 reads CASSLSAGSNEQFF. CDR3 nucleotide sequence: TGTGCCAGCAGCTTATCGGCGGGATCCAATGAGCAGTTCTTC.

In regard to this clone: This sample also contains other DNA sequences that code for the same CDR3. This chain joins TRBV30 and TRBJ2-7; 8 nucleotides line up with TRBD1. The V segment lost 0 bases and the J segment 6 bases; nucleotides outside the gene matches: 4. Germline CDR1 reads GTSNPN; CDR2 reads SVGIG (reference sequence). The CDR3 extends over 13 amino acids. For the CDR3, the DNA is TGTGCCTGGAGTGTACAGGGGGTGGGCGAGCAGTACTTC. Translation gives CAWSVQGVGEQYF. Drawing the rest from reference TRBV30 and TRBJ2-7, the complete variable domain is SQTIHQWPATLVQPVGSPLSLECTVEGTSNPNLYWYRQAAGRGLQLLFYSVGIGQISSEVPQNLSASRPQDRQFILSSKKLLLSDSGFYLCAWSVQGVGEQYFGPGTRLTVT.

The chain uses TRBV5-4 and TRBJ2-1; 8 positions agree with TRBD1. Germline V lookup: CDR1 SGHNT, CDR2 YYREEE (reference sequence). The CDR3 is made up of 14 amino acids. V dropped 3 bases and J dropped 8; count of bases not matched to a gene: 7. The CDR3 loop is CASSSRGRGDEQFF. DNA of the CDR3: TGTGCCAGCAGCTCCAGGGGGCGGGGAGATGAGCAGTTCTTC.

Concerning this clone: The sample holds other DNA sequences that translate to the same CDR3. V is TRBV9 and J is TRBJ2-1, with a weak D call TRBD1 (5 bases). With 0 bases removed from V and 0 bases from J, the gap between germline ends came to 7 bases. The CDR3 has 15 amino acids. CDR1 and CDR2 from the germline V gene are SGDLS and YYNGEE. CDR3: CASSVVQGSYNEQFF. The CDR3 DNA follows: TGTGCCAGCAGCGTAGTTCAGGGCTCCTACAATGAGCAGTTCTTC.